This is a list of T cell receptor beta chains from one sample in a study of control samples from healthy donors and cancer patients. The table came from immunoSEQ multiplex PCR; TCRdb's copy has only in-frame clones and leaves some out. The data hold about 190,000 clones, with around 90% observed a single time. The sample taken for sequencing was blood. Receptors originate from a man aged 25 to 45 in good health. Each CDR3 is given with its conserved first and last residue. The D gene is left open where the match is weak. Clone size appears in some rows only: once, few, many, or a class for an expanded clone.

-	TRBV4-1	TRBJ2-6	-	TGCGCCAGCAGCCAAGGAGGGGGGAGCCAGGGAGGCTCTGGGGCCAACGTCCTGACTTTC	CASSQGGGSQGGSGANVLTF
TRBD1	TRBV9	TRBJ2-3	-	TGTGCCAGCAGCGTAGATGGGGACAGCCGACACACAGATACGCAGTATTTT	CASSVDGDSRHTDTQYF
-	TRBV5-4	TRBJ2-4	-	TGTGCCAGCAGCTTTGACGTCAAAAACATTCAGTACTTC	CASSFDVKNIQYF
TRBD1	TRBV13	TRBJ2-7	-	TGTGCCAGCAGCTTAGGGGACAGGGACCCTACCCAGCAGTACTTC	CASSLGDRDPTQQYF
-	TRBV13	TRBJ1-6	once	TGTGCCAGCAGCTTAGCGGCCCGGGGCTATAATTCACCCCTCCACTTT	CASSLAARGYNSPLHF
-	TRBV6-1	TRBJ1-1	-	TGTGCCAGCAGTAGGGGAGCGCTTGGGAACACTGAAGCTTTCTTT	CASSRGALGNTEAFF
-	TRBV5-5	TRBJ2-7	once	TGTGCCAGCAGTAAACAGGGAGGCCTGGGCTACGAGCAGTACTTC	CASSKQGGLGYEQYF
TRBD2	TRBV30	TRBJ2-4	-	TGTGCCTGGAGTGTTAGCGGGGGGGCCGTTATAGCCAAAAACATTCAGTACTTC	CAWSVSGGAVIAKNIQYF
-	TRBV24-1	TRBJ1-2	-	TGTGCCACCAGTGATCGGGGTGTTGGTTATGGCTACACCTTC	CATSDRGVGYGYTF
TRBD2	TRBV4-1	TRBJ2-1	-	TGCGCCAGCAGCCAAGGGGCGTCGCGCGGGGGGTTGGATGAGCAGTTCTTC	CASSQGASRGGLDEQFF
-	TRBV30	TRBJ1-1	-	TGTGCCTGGAGTCAAAAGGGGCCGCGTGACACTGAAGCTTTCTTT	CAWSQKGPRDTEAFF
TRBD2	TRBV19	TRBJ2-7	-	TGTGCCAGTAGTACCGCGGGGGGGATCCACGAGCAGTACTTC	CASSTAGGIHEQYF
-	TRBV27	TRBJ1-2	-	TGTGCCAGCAGTCCCCCCGGCATTAACTATGGCTACACCTTC	CASSPPGINYGYTF
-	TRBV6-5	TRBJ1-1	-	TGTGCCAACTCCAGGGACATGAACACTGAAGCTTTCTTT	CANSRDMNTEAFF
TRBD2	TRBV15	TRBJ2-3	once	TGTGCCACCAGCAGAGACACCAGACTAGCGGGGGCCACAGATACGCAGTATTTT	CATSRDTRLAGATDTQYF
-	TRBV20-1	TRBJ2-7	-	TGCAGTGCTAGTGCAGTGGATAGGGGTACGGCCGAGCAGTACTTC	CSASAVDRGTAEQYF
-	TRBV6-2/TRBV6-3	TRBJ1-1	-	TGTGCCAGCAGTTATTCGGTGGCGGCCACTGAAGCTTTCTTT	CASSYSVAATEAFF
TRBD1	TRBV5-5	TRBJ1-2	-	TGTGCCAGCAGCTGGGATACCGGGACAGGGGGTTCAGTCTATGGCTACACCTTC	CASSWDTGTGGSVYGYTF
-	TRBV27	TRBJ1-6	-	TGTGCCAGCAGTTTATCGATGGTGGGTAATTCACCCCTCCACTTT	CASSLSMVGNSPLHF
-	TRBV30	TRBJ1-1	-	TGTGCCTGGAGCGGGAACGCAGGGGATAACACTGAAGCTTTCTTT	CAWSGNAGDNTEAFF
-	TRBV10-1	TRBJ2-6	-	TGCGCCAGCAGTGCGGGGAGCGGGGCCAACGTCCTGACTTTC	CASSAGSGANVLTF
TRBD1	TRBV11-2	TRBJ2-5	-	TGTGCCAGCAGCTTAGGACAGGGGGTTAAAGAGACCCAGTACTTC	CASSLGQGVKETQYF
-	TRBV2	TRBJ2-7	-	TGTGCCAGCCCGGACTGGCCTCCACCGTGCCTCTCCTACGAGCAGTACTTC	CASPDWPPPCLSYEQYF
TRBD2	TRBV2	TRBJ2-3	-	TGTGCCAGCAGTGAAGCGCTTACGGGGGGGCGGTCAGATACGCAGTATTTT	CASSEALTGGRSDTQYF
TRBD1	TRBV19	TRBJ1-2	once	TGTGCCAGTAGTACCCGAGACAGGGATTCGCCTGGCTACACCTTC	CASSTRDRDSPGYTF
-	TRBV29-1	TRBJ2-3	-	TGCAGCGTTGTAATCGGGACCTGGGATACGCAGTATTTT	CSVVIGTWDTQYF
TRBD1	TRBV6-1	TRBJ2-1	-	TGTGCCAGCAGTGTCCCCGGGACAGGGTATCACAATGAGCAGTTCTTC	CASSVPGTGYHNEQFF
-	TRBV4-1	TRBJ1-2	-	TGCGCCAGCAGCCAAGAGACTCGAGGGGTCTATGGCTACACCTTC	CASSQETRGVYGYTF
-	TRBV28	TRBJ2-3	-	TGTGCCAGCAGTTCCGCGGCAGCTAGCACAGATACGCAGTATTTT	CASSSAAASTDTQYF
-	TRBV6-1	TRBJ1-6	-	TGTGCCAGCAGTGAAAGGGACTCATCCGTCCCTGTCCACTTT	CASSERDSSVPVHF
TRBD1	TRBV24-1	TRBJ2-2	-	TGTGCCACCAGTGGCCGTCCGGGACAGGGGGCCACCGGGGAGCTGTTTTTT	CATSGRPGQGATGELFF
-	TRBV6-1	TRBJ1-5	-	TGTGCCAGCAGTGAATTCCAGGCTGCCTCTTATAGCAATCAGCCCCAGCATTTT	CASSEFQAASYSNQPQHF
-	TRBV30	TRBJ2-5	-	TGTGCCTGGGAGGAAAAAGGACACTCCCAAGAGACCCAGTACTTC	CAWEEKGHSQETQYF
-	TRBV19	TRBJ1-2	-	TGTGCCAGTAGTACCCCTTCCGGATATGGCTACACCTTC	CASSTPSGYGYTF
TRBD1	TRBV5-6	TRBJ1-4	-	TGTGCCAGCAGCTTGGGACAGGGGGCTCTCTACGAAAAACTGTTTTTT	CASSLGQGALYEKLFF
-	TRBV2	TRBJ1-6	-	TGTGCCAGCAGTGTAGGAGGCTATAATTCACCCCTCCACTTT	CASSVGGYNSPLHF
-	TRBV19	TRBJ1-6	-	TGTGCCAGCAGGCTACAGGCATCGGATAATTCACCCCTCCACTTT	CASRLQASDNSPLHF
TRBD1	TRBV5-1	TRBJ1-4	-	TGCGCCAGCAGCCCCGAGACAGGGTTGAACGAAAAACTGTTTTTT	CASSPETGLNEKLFF
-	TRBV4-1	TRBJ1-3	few	TGCGCCAGCAGCCAAGGCCCTGGGAGGGATCCCTCTGGAAACACCATATATTTT	CASSQGPGRDPSGNTIYF
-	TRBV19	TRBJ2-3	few	TGTGCCAGTAGTCCGGGTCCCAACGAATATACGCAGTATTTT	CASSPGPNEYTQYF
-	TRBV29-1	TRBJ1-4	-	TGCAGCGTTTTAAACGCGGAGAATGAAAAACTGTTTTTT	CSVLNAENEKLFF
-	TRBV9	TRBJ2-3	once	TGTGCCAGCAGCGTAGCGGTGAAGGGACCTCGTGATACGCAGTATTTT	CASSVAVKGPRDTQYF